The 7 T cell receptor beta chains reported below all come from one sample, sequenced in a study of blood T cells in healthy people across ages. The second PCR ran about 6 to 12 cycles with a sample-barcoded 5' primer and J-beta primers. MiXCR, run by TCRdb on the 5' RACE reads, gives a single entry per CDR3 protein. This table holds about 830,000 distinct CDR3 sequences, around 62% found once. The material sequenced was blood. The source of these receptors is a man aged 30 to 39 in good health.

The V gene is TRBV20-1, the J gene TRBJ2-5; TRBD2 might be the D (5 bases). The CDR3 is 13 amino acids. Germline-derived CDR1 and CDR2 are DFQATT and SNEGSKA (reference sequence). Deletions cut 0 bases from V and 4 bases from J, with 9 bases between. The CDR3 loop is CSAREMAGETQYF. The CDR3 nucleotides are TGCAGTGCTAGAGAAATGGCGGGAGAGACCCAGTACTTC.

CDR3 sequence (DNA): TGTGCCAGCACTCTGGACAGGGAACTGGAGACCCAGTACTTC. Its translation is CASTLDRELETQYF. The chain joins TRBV6-1 to TRBJ2-5, with TRBD1 matching over 8 bases. Germline V CDR1 and CDR2: MNHNS, SASEGT. This CDR3 comprises 14 residues. Losses at the gene ends were 7 bases for V and 5 bases for J; bases not matched to a gene: 9.

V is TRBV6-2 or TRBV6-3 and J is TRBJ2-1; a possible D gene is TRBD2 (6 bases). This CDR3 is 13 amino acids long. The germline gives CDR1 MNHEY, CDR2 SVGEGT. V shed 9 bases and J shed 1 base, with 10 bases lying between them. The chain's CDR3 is CASAGGSYNEQFF. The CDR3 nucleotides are TGTGCCAGTGCCGGGGGATCCTACAATGAGCAGTTCTTC.

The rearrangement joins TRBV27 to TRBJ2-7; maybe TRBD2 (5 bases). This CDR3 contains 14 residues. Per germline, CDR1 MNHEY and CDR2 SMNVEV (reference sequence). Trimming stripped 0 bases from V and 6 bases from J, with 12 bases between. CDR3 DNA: TGTGCCAGCAGTTTATCTCGGGGAACCTTCGAGCAGTACTTC. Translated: CASSLSRGTFEQYF.

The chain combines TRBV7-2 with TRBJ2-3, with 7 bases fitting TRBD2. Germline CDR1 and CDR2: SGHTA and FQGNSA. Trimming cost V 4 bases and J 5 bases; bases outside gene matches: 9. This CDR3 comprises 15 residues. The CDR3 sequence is CASSSWEGNRDTQYF. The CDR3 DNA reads TGTGCCAGCAGCTCGTGGGAGGGCAATCGAGATACGCAGTATTTT.

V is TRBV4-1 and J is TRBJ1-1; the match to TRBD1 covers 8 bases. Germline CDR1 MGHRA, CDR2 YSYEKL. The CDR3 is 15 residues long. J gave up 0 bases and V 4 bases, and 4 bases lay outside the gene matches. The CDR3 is CASSPWGQVNTEAFF. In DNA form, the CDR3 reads TGCGCCAGCAGCCCTTGGGGACAGGTGAACACTGAAGCTTTCTTT.

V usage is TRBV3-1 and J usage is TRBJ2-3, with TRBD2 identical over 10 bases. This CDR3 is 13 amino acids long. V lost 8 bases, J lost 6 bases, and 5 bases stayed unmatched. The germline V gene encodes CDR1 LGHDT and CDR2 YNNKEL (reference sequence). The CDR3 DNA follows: TGTGCCAGCGTACTAGCGGGAAGGGATACGCAGTATTTT. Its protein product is CASVLAGRDTQYF.